A selection of T cell receptor beta chains follows, all from one sample in a study of T-cell memory formation after mild COVID-19. TCRdb reprocessed the 5' RACE reads via MiXCR and lists one record per CDR3 protein. Counted here are 100,000 to 150,000 distinct CDR3 sequences, roughly 6% occurring once; the ten biggest clones make up approximately 2.1%. The material sequenced was PBMCs or a T cell subset sorted from them (not recorded which). These receptors were obtained from an adult woman who had mild COVID-19 (a few samples of this study predate the infection). Cell type and time point are not known. CDR3s include the opening cysteine and the closing phenylalanine or tryptophan. D genes are given only for firm matches. The listing skips clone size in some rows; elsewhere it reads once, few, many or a size class.

j_gene: TRBJ2-1
d_gene: TRBD2
abundance: many
v_gene: TRBV24-1
CDR3aa: CATSEPGLAAKSSYNEQFF
CDR3nt: TGTGCCACCAGTGAGCCGGGACTAGCGGCAAAGAGCTCCTACAATGAGCAGTTCTTC

j_gene: TRBJ2-7
d_gene: .
abundance: .
v_gene: TRBV7-2
CDR3aa: CASSISGTFSYEQYF
CDR3nt: TGTGCCAGCAGCATTAGCGGCACCTTCTCCTACGAGCAGTACTTC

j_gene: TRBJ2-2
d_gene: .
abundance: many
v_gene: TRBV2
CDR3aa: CASRGDTGELFF
CDR3nt: TGTGCCAGCAGAGGGGACACCGGGGAGCTGTTTTTT

j_gene: TRBJ1-1
d_gene: .
abundance: .
v_gene: TRBV3-1
CDR3aa: CASSQGNSPVGTEAFF
CDR3nt: TGTGCCAGCAGCCAAGGGAACAGTCCGGTAGGCACTGAAGCTTTCTTT

j_gene: TRBJ2-7
d_gene: TRBD2
abundance: many
v_gene: TRBV4-2
CDR3aa: CASSQVERGAASSYEQYF
CDR3nt: TGTGCCAGCAGCCAAGTAGAGCGGGGGGCGGCCAGCTCCTACGAGCAGTACTTC

j_gene: TRBJ1-1
d_gene: .
abundance: few
v_gene: TRBV6-5
CDR3aa: CASSYRVNTEAFF
CDR3nt: TGTGCCAGCAGTTACCGAGTGAACACTGAAGCTTTCTTT

j_gene: TRBJ1-2
d_gene: TRBD1
abundance: .
v_gene: TRBV4-2
CDR3aa: CASSKDKGQGVYYGYTF
CDR3nt: TGTGCCAGCAGCAAAGACAAAGGACAGGGGGTCTACTATGGCTACACCTTC

j_gene: TRBJ1-2
d_gene: .
abundance: .
v_gene: TRBV30
CDR3aa: CAWSVGQGTYTF
CDR3nt: TGTGCCTGGAGTGTGGGTCAGGGGACCTACACCTTC

j_gene: TRBJ1-1
d_gene: TRBD1
abundance: many
v_gene: TRBV4-3
CDR3aa: CASSQRGLGTEAFF
CDR3nt: TGCGCCAGCAGCCAAAGGGGGCTTGGGACTGAAGCTTTCTTT

j_gene: TRBJ2-7
d_gene: TRBD1
abundance: .
v_gene: TRBV29-1
CDR3aa: CSVEDTSGGGEQYF
CDR3nt: TGCAGCGTTGAAGATACGTCAGGGGGTGGTGAGCAGTACTTC

j_gene: TRBJ2-7
d_gene: .
abundance: many
v_gene: TRBV3-1
CDR3aa: CASSQVRGLEQYF
CDR3nt: TGTGCCAGCAGCCAAGTTCGTGGGTTGGAGCAGTACTTC

j_gene: TRBJ2-1
d_gene: .
abundance: many
v_gene: TRBV7-8
CDR3aa: CASRRSGDYNEQFF
CDR3nt: TGTGCCAGCAGGCGGAGCGGTGACTACAATGAGCAGTTCTTC

j_gene: TRBJ1-5
d_gene: TRBD1
abundance: many
v_gene: TRBV12-3/TRBV12-4
CDR3aa: CASSLVQSGGQPQHF
CDR3nt: TGTGCCAGCAGTTTAGTTCAGTCAGGGGGCCAGCCCCAGCATTTT

j_gene: TRBJ2-7
d_gene: TRBD2
abundance: many
v_gene: TRBV24-1
CDR3aa: CATSVGLAESYEQYF
CDR3nt: TGTGCCACCAGTGTAGGGCTAGCGGAGTCCTACGAGCAGTACTTC

j_gene: TRBJ2-1
d_gene: TRBD2
abundance: many
v_gene: TRBV12-3/TRBV12-4
CDR3aa: CASSPRLAGRLNEQFF
CDR3nt: TGTGCCAGCAGTCCTCGCCTAGCGGGAAGGTTGAATGAGCAGTTCTTC

j_gene: TRBJ1-1
d_gene: .
abundance: many
v_gene: TRBV5-1
CDR3aa: CASSLDGQMAFF
CDR3nt: TGCGCCAGCAGCTTGGATGGACAGATGGCTTTCTTT

j_gene: TRBJ2-3
d_gene: .
abundance: few
v_gene: TRBV12-3/TRBV12-4
CDR3aa: CASSRMGHLTDTQYF
CDR3nt: TGTGCCAGCAGCAGAATGGGACACTTAACAGATACGCAGTATTTT

j_gene: TRBJ2-2
d_gene: TRBD2
abundance: many
v_gene: TRBV5-8
CDR3aa: CASPILAGLTGELFF
CDR3nt: TGTGCCAGTCCAATTCTAGCGGGCCTCACCGGGGAGCTGTTTTTT

j_gene: TRBJ2-1
d_gene: .
abundance: many
v_gene: TRBV20-1
CDR3aa: CSAEKGFGQFF
CDR3nt: TGCAGTGCTGAAAAAGGTTTCGGGCAGTTCTTC

j_gene: TRBJ1-2
d_gene: TRBD1
abundance: few
v_gene: TRBV7-9
CDR3aa: CASSVRQGEGGYTF
CDR3nt: TGTGCCAGCAGCGTACGACAGGGAGAGGGCGGCTACACCTTC

j_gene: TRBJ2-3
d_gene: TRBD2
abundance: many
v_gene: TRBV7-2
CDR3aa: CASRTAGAGGPRGTDTQYF
CDR3nt: TGTGCCAGCAGGACCGCCGGGGCGGGAGGGCCTCGAGGCACAGATACGCAGTATTTT

j_gene: TRBJ2-1
d_gene: TRBD1
abundance: .
v_gene: TRBV12-3/TRBV12-4
CDR3aa: CASSLGTGGEQFF
CDR3nt: TGTGCCAGCAGTTTAGGGACAGGTGGAGAGCAGTTCTTC

j_gene: TRBJ2-3
d_gene: TRBD2
abundance: many
v_gene: TRBV20-1
CDR3aa: CSAGTSGGASTDTQYF
CDR3nt: TGCAGTGCCGGGACTAGCGGGGGGGCTAGCACAGATACGCAGTATTTT

j_gene: TRBJ2-6
d_gene: .
abundance: .
v_gene: TRBV25-1
CDR3aa: CASSARTDYSGANVLTF
CDR3nt: TGTGCCAGCAGTGCCCGGACGGACTACTCTGGGGCCAACGTCCTGACTTTC

j_gene: TRBJ2-2
d_gene: .
abundance: many
v_gene: TRBV5-1
CDR3aa: CASSLPPIANTGELFF
CDR3nt: TGCGCCAGCAGCTTGCCCCCAATTGCGAACACCGGGGAGCTGTTTTTT

j_gene: TRBJ1-1
d_gene: TRBD1
abundance: many
v_gene: TRBV5-1
CDR3aa: CASSIPNRGPTEAFF
CDR3nt: TGCGCCAGCAGCATACCCAACAGGGGGCCGACTGAAGCTTTCTTT

j_gene: TRBJ1-4
d_gene: .
abundance: .
v_gene: TRBV4-1
CDR3aa: CASSPRRFNEKLFF
CDR3nt: TGCGCCAGCAGCCCACGGAGGTTCAATGAAAAACTGTTTTTT

j_gene: TRBJ1-3
d_gene: .
abundance: few
v_gene: TRBV6-5
CDR3aa: CASSYSGDGTTSGNTIYF
CDR3nt: TGTGCCAGCAGTTATTCCGGGGACGGAACGACCTCTGGAAACACCATATATTTT

j_gene: TRBJ2-7
d_gene: .
abundance: few
v_gene: TRBV9
CDR3aa: CASSVEPRAYEQYF
CDR3nt: TGTGCCAGCAGCGTAGAACCCAGGGCCTACGAGCAGTACTTC

j_gene: TRBJ1-4
d_gene: TRBD1
abundance: .
v_gene: TRBV12-3/TRBV12-4
CDR3aa: CASRRSGGNEKLFF
CDR3nt: TGTGCCAGCAGACGCTCAGGGGGGAATGAAAAACTGTTTTTT

j_gene: TRBJ2-3
d_gene: TRBD2
abundance: .
v_gene: TRBV7-2
CDR3aa: CASSRTSGYSTDTQYF
CDR3nt: TGTGCCAGCAGCCGGACTAGCGGGTACAGCACAGATACGCAGTATTTT